Listed below are T cell receptor beta chains from one sample, sequenced in a study of T-cell reconstitution after alpha-beta-depleted transplantation in children. One entry per CDR3 protein, called by TCRdb with MiXCR from the PCR reads. This repertoire shows 700,000 or so distinct CDR3 sequences, less than 15% found once; its top ten account for around 0.76%. This material consisted of PBMCs, taken before TCRalphabeta/CD19-depleted stem cell transplant. The receptors originated from a girl aged 2 to 9 with congenital amegakaryocytic thrombocytopenia, due to receive a stem cell transplant. The conserved cysteine and the conserved F or W are not part of the CDR3 here.

SVKSGNTGELF	TRBV29-1	TRBJ2-2
ASSHGQTGELF	TRBV7-7	TRBJ2-2
ASSFYNTEAF	TRBV28	TRBJ1-1
ASRDSPGASEQF	TRBV12-3/TRBV12-4	TRBJ2-1
ASSFPPAGGDAYNEQF	TRBV11-2	TRBJ2-1
SARDQREGLRDTQY	TRBV20-1	TRBJ2-3
SAPPPAAPKYEQY	TRBV20-1	TRBJ2-7
SAPDPQGPNVLT	TRBV20-1	TRBJ2-6
ASRWRVDETQY	TRBV5-1	TRBJ2-5
SASSTKGPGDTEAF	TRBV20-1	TRBJ1-1
ASSYSLFGSQTVGNQETQY	TRBV6-2/TRBV6-3	TRBJ2-5
ASSPPIGRGRNYGYT	TRBV18	TRBJ1-2
ASTLGAANTGELF	TRBV28	TRBJ2-2
ASGRSSYNSPLH	TRBV6-1	TRBJ1-6
ASSQGLAGRTQY	TRBV14	TRBJ2-3
ASSPLSLLAGAYNEQF	TRBV7-7	TRBJ2-1
SATAGGPSIFVYEQY	TRBV20-1	TRBJ2-7
ASSIVVPVLDNEQF	TRBV19	TRBJ2-1
ASSQGANTGELF	TRBV7-8	TRBJ2-2
ASSYSGGRTEAF	TRBV6-5	TRBJ1-1
ASSETPDSYSGNTIY	TRBV6-1	TRBJ1-3
ASSFLAAINTGELF	TRBV27	TRBJ2-2
ASSLLFREKLF	TRBV7-9	TRBJ1-4
SARGQGREY	TRBV20-1	TRBJ2-7
SASIGTWAEAF	TRBV20-1	TRBJ1-1
ASRGWVDPYEQY	TRBV2	TRBJ2-7
ASKIVSDSYNEQF	TRBV7-2	TRBJ2-1
ASSSDGGDTQY	TRBV12-3/TRBV12-4	TRBJ2-3